This TCR beta chain came from a study of identical twins. Through template switching, a universal primer site was introduced, and the cDNA contained unique molecular identifiers. One entry per CDR3 protein results from TCRdb running MiXCR on the 5' RACE reads. The data contain roughly 690,000 distinct CDR3 sequences, 6.1% of them seen just once; the ten biggest clones take up about 2%. Ten or more counts support this clonotype. Its antigen is as yet unknown. General study results and limits: Models underestimated out-of-frame TCR alpha sharing in monozygotic twins.

What was sequenced was naive T cells sorted from blood. The clonotype originates from a man between 18 and 29 years old in good health.

DNA of the CDR3: TGCGCCAGCAGCCCTCTAGCCACAGATACGCAGTATTTT. The encoded protein is CASSPLATDTQYF. The J gene is TRBJ2-3, the V gene TRBV5-1; the D gene is possibly TRBD2 (5 bases). The CDR3 sequence is 13 residues long. The germline CDR1 and CDR2 sequences are SGHRS and YFSETQ. Trimming removed 4 bases at V and 2 bases at J, with 8 bases between.